This T cell receptor (beta chain) was sequenced for a study of T cell changes during pregnancy in multiple sclerosis (dated by TCRdb to about 2019). Regarding the study in general: The study looked at changes in the T cell repertoire across pregnancy in women with multiple sclerosis.

Libraries were built with the immunoSEQ multiplex PCR assay. In its TCRdb copy, this immuneACCESS table keeps in-frame sequences only and misses some clones. Where compared with another copy, unresolved V genes explain less than half of these, and the others have no known cause. This sample holds under 50,000 clones; roughly 90% were observed only once. Around 4.1% of the sample is in the top ten clones. As regards this clone: The target of this receptor is not known. Per-base quality was not reported, and no clone a single base away is much larger than it.

Ends trimmed: V by 1 base, J by 3 bases; bases unmatched to a gene: 3. CDR1 and CDR2 (LGHNA, YSLEER) derive from the germline V gene. From its cysteine to its phenylalanine, the CDR3 spans 15 amino acids. Only the CDR3 DNA is retained, 45 bases long and in frame from the first base. The source material was CD8+ T cells from peripheral blood mononuclear cells, sampled in the first trimester of pregnancy. This TCR was sampled from a female donor with multiple sclerosis, enrolled in a pregnancy study. The chain couples TRBV4-3 to TRBJ2-1; 7 of the junction bases match TRBD2. The CDR3 has the sequence CASSQGGDYYNEQFF. The DNA sequence is given as TGCGCCAGCAGCCAAGGTGGGGACTACTACAATGAGCAGTTCTTC.